One sample yielded the 26 T cell receptor beta chains listed below, sequenced in a study of blood T cell repertoires in COVID-19. Data came from immunoSEQ multiplex PCR; TCRdb stores just in-frame clones and leaves some out. The table includes tens of thousands of clones, 82% detected once. The source material was peripheral blood. The source is a human donor in a cohort sampled during active COVID-19.

The genes are TRBV5-1 and TRBJ1-2; 7 nucleotides line up with TRBD1. Germline trimming cut 3 bases from V and 2 bases from J; bases unmatched to any gene: 7. Germline V gives CDR1 SGHRS, CDR2 YFSETQ. The CDR3 spans 15 residues. The DNA for the CDR3 is TGCGCCAGCAGCTCTTTGGACAGGATCAACTATGGCTACACCTTC. Amino acid sequence: CASSSLDRINYGYTF.

The chain joins TRBV27 to TRBJ2-5; 12 nucleotides align to TRBD1. V trimming: 6 bases; J trimming: 5 bases; junction bases outside the gene matches: 4. The CDR3 extends over 14 amino acids. The germline V gene has CDR1 MNHEY and CDR2 SMNVEV (reference sequence). The CDR3 is CASRGDRGHETQYF. The CDR3, as DNA: TGTGCCAGCAGGGGGGACAGGGGGCACGAGACCCAGTACTTC.

The chain is built from TRBV12-3 or TRBV12-4 and TRBJ2-7; D not certain. This CDR3 contains 12 residues. The V end lost 3 bases, the J end lost 3 bases, and 6 bases lay between the germline ends. Here the CDR3 reads CASSFRVYEQYF. Here the CDR3 DNA reads TGTGCCAGCAGTTTCCGTGTCTACGAGCAGTACTTC.

This chain links TRBV18 with TRBJ2-1, with 8 nucleotides matching TRBD1. The CDR3 is 11 amino acids. Germline-derived CDR1 and CDR2 are KGHSH and LQKENI. The ends lost 6 bases at V and 16 bases at J; junction bases unmatched: 8. This CDR3 is CASSPQDRVFF. The CDR3 DNA is TGTGCCAGCTCCCCCCAGGACAGGGTTTTCTTC.

This sequence joins TRBV5-1 and TRBJ2-5; TRBD1 aligns across 7 bases. Germline CDR1 and CDR2: SGHRS and YFSETQ. V lost 2 bases, J lost 4 bases, and 2 bases stayed unmatched. CDR3 length equals 13 residues. DNA of the CDR3: TGCGCCAGCAGCTTCCGACAGGGAGAGACCCAGTACTTC. Translation: CASSFRQGETQYF.

The chain is built from TRBV13 and TRBJ2-5; possible D gene TRBD2, 5 bases. The CDR3 is made up of 14 amino acids. Germline-derived CDR1 and CDR2 are PRHDT and FYEKMQ (reference sequence). V lost 5 bases to trimming and J lost 2 bases, with 12 bases between them. CDR3 DNA sequence: TGTGCCAGCAGCCAGAGAGGGCGGCAAGAGACCCAGTACTTC. It specifies CASSQRGRQETQYF.

This chain joins TRBV18 and TRBJ1-2; TRBD1 matches 7 bases. The CDR3 has 14 residues. After removal of 4 bases from V and 8 bases from J, the junction contained 10 bases not matched to a gene. In germline, CDR1 is KGHSH, CDR2 LQKENI. CDR3 in DNA: TGTGCCAGCTCACTGGGGCACAGGGGAGAGGGCTACACCTTC. Its protein product is CASSLGHRGEGYTF.

The chain couples TRBV11-2 to TRBJ1-1; D perhaps matches TRBD1 (5 bases). Germline lookup yields CDR1 SGHAT and CDR2 FQNNGV. This CDR3 comprises 12 residues. The V and J ends lost 3 bases and 10 bases respectively, with 12 bases between them. The CDR3 region is CASSLVGEGAFF. The CDR3 DNA follows: TGTGCCAGCAGCTTGGTGGGGGAGGGAGCTTTCTTT.

CDR3 DNA: TGTGCCAGCACGACAGGGCCCTACGAGCAGTACTTC. It codes for CASTTGPYEQYF. The J gene is TRBJ2-7, the V gene TRBV28, with 7 bases identical to TRBD1. This CDR3 spans 12 amino acids. V dropped 7 bases and J dropped 2; count of bases not matched to a gene: 2. From germline, CDR1 is MDHEN and CDR2 SYDVKM.

There are a few counts of this clone. CDR3 coding DNA: TGCAGCGTCCACCTACTAGCGGTGAACCAAGAGACCCAGTACTTC. Translating gives CSVHLLAVNQETQYF. This chain uses TRBV29-1 with TRBJ2-5, with 8 bases aligning to TRBD2. Germline loops: CDR1 SQVTM, CDR2 ANQGSEA. Trimming at V came to 6 bases and at J to 0 bases, leaving 9 bases not matched to a gene. The CDR3 contains 15 residues.

This clone has only one observation. This chain links TRBV18 with TRBJ2-5, with a possible D match to TRBD1 (6 bases). Trimming removed 0 bases from V and 5 bases from J, with 16 bases in between. Germline CDR1 reads KGHSH; CDR2 reads LQKENI. This CDR3 has 16 residues. The CDR3 sequence: CASSPPSQGLRETQYF. The CDR3 DNA reads as TGTGCCAGCTCACCACCTAGCCAGGGGTTACGTGAGACCCAGTACTTC.

CDR3: CASSESVLSNQPQHF. DNA of the CDR3: TGTGCCAGCAGTGAATCAGTTCTTAGCAATCAGCCCCAGCATTTT. The chain has TRBV6-1 and TRBJ1-5; D unresolved. The V and J ends lost 2 bases and 0 bases respectively, with 8 bases between them. Germline V gene sequence: CDR1 MNHNS, CDR2 SASEGT. The CDR3 runs 15 residues.

This rearrangement joins TRBV11-2 to TRBJ2-4; TRBD1 matches 9 bases. Germline CDR1 is SGHAT and CDR2 is FQNNGV. Losses at the gene ends were 4 bases for V and 6 bases for J; bases not matched to a gene: 4. CDR3 length: 14 residues. The CDR3 region is CASSSQGQGNIQYF. CDR3 coding DNA: TGTGCCAGCAGCTCGCAGGGACAGGGAAACATTCAGTACTTC.

This chain links TRBV27 with TRBJ2-7; tentative D call: TRBD2 (5 bases). Trimming took 7 bases from V and 6 from J, leaving 22 bases between them. CDR1 is MNHEY and CDR2 is SMNVEV in the germline V gene (reference sequence). CDR3 size: 15 residues. The CDR3 spells CASISIPAGEGEQYF. The CDR3 DNA reads as TGTGCCAGCATCTCGATACCCGCTGGAGAGGGCGAGCAGTACTTC.

The gene calls are TRBV9 and TRBJ2-1; D unresolved. CDR1 is SGDLS and CDR2 is YYNGEE in the germline V gene. This CDR3 is built from 13 residues. The V end was cut by 4 bases, the J end by 2 bases, with 7 bases between. CDR3 bases: TGTGCCAGCAGCCTAACTGCCTACAATGAGCAGTTCTTC. This encodes CASSLTAYNEQFF.

This clone was seen only once. CDR3 nucleotide sequence: TGTGCCAGCTCAACAGGGAGCTCCTATAATTCACCCCTCCACTTT. Translating gives CASSTGSSYNSPLHF. The gene calls are TRBV18 and TRBJ1-6; tentatively, D is TRBD1 (6 bases). CDR3 length: 15 amino acids. Trimming took 5 bases from V and 0 from J, leaving 8 bases between them. Germline CDR1 and CDR2: KGHSH and LQKENI.

This clone has more than one count but fewer than ten. At one of its ends the junction is not consistent with the germline gene, which may arise from a read error. J is TRBJ1-6 and V is TRBV20-1; D is uncertain. CDR1 is DFQATT, CDR2 SNEGSKA, per germline (reference sequence). There are 11 residues in the CDR3. The CDR3 region is CGGDLSGNLHF. CDR3 nucleotide sequence: TGTGGCGGAGACCTGTCTGGCAACCTCCACTTT.

V is TRBV19 and J is TRBJ1-2; D gene unclear. This CDR3 is 14 amino acids long. In germline, CDR1 is LNHDA, CDR2 SQIVND (reference sequence). The V gene lost 5 bases and the J gene lost 2 bases, with 12 bases spanning the gap. Written as DNA, the CDR3 is TGTGCCAGTAGTGCCCGGCCGGGGAACTATGGCTACACCTTC. It specifies CASSARPGNYGYTF.

This chain joins TRBV11-2 and TRBJ2-5; D gene uncertain. This CDR3 has 13 residues. Germline values: CDR1 SGHAT, CDR2 FQNNGV. The V gene lost 4 bases and the J gene lost 1 base, with 7 bases spanning the gap. The CDR3 loop reads CASSSYSQETQYF. CDR3 coding DNA: TGTGCCAGCAGCTCCTATTCCCAAGAGACCCAGTACTTC.

J is TRBJ1-4 and V is TRBV5-1; unclear D gene. The CDR3 spans 14 residues. The V end was cut by 0 bases, the J end by 5 bases, with 8 bases between. Germline V CDR1 and CDR2: SGHRS, YFSETQ. CDR3: CASSLGQNNEKLFF. The CDR3, as DNA: TGCGCCAGCAGCTTGGGGCAGAACAATGAAAAACTGTTTTTT.

The rearrangement joins TRBV11-2 to TRBJ2-1, with TRBD2 identical over 8 bases. Germline V gene lookup returns CDR1 SGHAT and CDR2 FQNNGV. Trimming took 0 bases from V and 5 from J; bases not matched to a gene: 9. The CDR3 has 17 amino acids. Here the CDR3 DNA reads TGTGCCAGCAGCTTAGATAGGCTAGCGGGTGGCAACAATGAGCAGTTCTTC. Translated: CASSLDRLAGGNNEQFF.

The chain employs TRBV19 and TRBJ2-1; 11 nucleotides agree with TRBD1. The CDR3 sequence is 17 residues long. Unmatched junction bases numbered 11, after V lost 4 bases and J lost 6 bases. CDR1 is LNHDA, CDR2 SQIVND, per germline (reference sequence). CDR3 bases: TGTGCCAGTAGTACGGGACAGGGGGTCGGGGGCCTCAATGAGCAGTTCTTC. Its protein product is CASSTGQGVGGLNEQFF.

This chain uses TRBV15 with TRBJ1-1, with a possible D match to TRBD1 (6 bases). The CDR3 extends over 14 amino acids. Trimming cost V 5 bases and J 8 bases, with 18 bases left between them. Germline CDR1 LNHNV, CDR2 YYDKDF (reference sequence). Here the CDR3 reads CATSWGGHELEAFF. CDR3 sequence (DNA): TGTGCCACCAGCTGGGGGGGACACGAACTAGAAGCTTTCTTT. Filled out from reference TRBV15 and TRBJ1-1, the complete variable domain reads DAMVIQNPRYQVTQFGKPVTLSCSQTLNHNVMYWYQQKSSQAPKLLFHYYDKDFNNEADTPDNFQSRRPNTSFCFLDIRSPGLGDTAMYLCATSWGGHELEAFFGQGTRLTVV.

In its sample, this clone was seen a few times. This chain uses TRBV7-2 with TRBJ1-5; no reliable D call. The length of the CDR3 is 15 residues. In germline, CDR1 is SGHTA, CDR2 FQGNSA. V was pared by 3 bases and J by 6 bases, with 15 bases between. This chain's CDR3 is CASSFLNPPGQPQHF. The CDR3 DNA reads as TGTGCCAGCAGCTTTCTCAACCCCCCAGGTCAGCCCCAGCATTTT.

The chain joins TRBV5-6 to TRBJ1-5; D might be TRBD1 (6 bases). V dropped 0 bases and J dropped 11 bases, with 9 bases sitting between them. CDR1 and CDR2 from the germline V gene are SGHDT and YYEEEE. The CDR3 totals 12 residues. The CDR3 region has the DNA TGTGCCAGCAGCTTGGTTGGACAGACCCAGCATTTT. Translation gives CASSLVGQTQHF.

The J gene is TRBJ2-2, the V gene TRBV10-1, with D unresolved. V dropped 0 bases and J dropped 7 bases, with 9 bases sitting between them. Germline V gene sequence: CDR1 WNHNN, CDR2 SYGVQD (reference sequence). The CDR3 loop spans 14 amino acids. This chain's CDR3 is CASSESRPGGELFF. The CDR3 region has the DNA TGCGCCAGCAGTGAGTCGAGGCCGGGCGGGGAGCTGTTTTTT.